Each of the 23 T cell receptor beta chains below was sequenced from the same sample in a study of blood T cell repertoires in COVID-19 (TCRdb year 2020). Library construction relied on the immunoSEQ multiplex PCR assay. TCRdb mirrors the immuneACCESS table, restricted to in-frame sequences. Some clones are absent from its copies; in checked studies, under half trace to an unresolved V gene, and the reason for the others is unknown. For this sample there are around 200,000 clones; 85% to 90% appear just once. About 6% of the sample comes from the top ten. Sequencing used peripheral blood. The source is a man in his fifties or sixties who had recovered from COVID-19.

The genes are TRBV30 and TRBJ1-2; no clear D. CDR1 and CDR2 (germline): GTSNPN, SVGIG (reference sequence). Trimming removed 8 bases from V and 4 bases from J, with 8 bases in between. CDR3 size: 10 residues. CDR3 DNA: TGTGCCGTACGGGGCTATGGCTACACCTTC. This codes for CAVRGYGYTF.

This clone was detected once. The J gene is TRBJ2-3, the V gene TRBV21-1; the table's D gene call, TRBD1, was not cross checked with the DNA. TRBV21-1 is noted as a pseudogene. This CDR3 is built from 14 residues. DNA of the CDR3: TGTGCCAGCAGCAATCCGACAGGGCAGGATACGCAGTATTTT. Its protein product is CASSNPTGQDTQYF.

By share, this clone ranks as medium-sized (0.01 to 0.1%). This rearrangement joins TRBV6-5 to TRBJ1-1; 7 bases are shared with TRBD1. Germline V CDR1 and CDR2: MNHEY, SVGAGI. CDR3 length: 13 residues. The V and J ends lost 6 bases and 4 bases, in that order; junction bases with no gene match: 5. The CDR3 here is CASSKQGSTEAFF. CDR3 bases: TGTGCCAGCAGCAAACAGGGGAGCACTGAAGCTTTCTTT.

V gene TRBV18 combines with J gene TRBJ2-3, with D maybe TRBD2 (5 bases). With 3 bases removed from V and 14 bases from J, the gap between germline ends came to 18 bases. CDR3 size: 13 residues. In germline, CDR1 is KGHSH, CDR2 LQKENI. The CDR3 reads CASSPMMGFEGYF. CDR3 DNA: TGTGCCAGCTCACCTATGATGGGGTTTGAGGGGTATTTT.

The J gene is TRBJ1-4, the V gene TRBV7-3; D not resolved. This CDR3 contains 15 residues. From germline, CDR1 is SGHTA and CDR2 FQGTGA. Trimming took 5 bases from V and 0 from J, leaving 10 bases between them. CDR3 loop: CASSPSGTTNEKLFF. The CDR3 DNA is TGTGCCAGCAGCCCCTCCGGGACAACTAATGAAAAACTGTTTTTT.

This chain links TRBV21-1 with TRBJ2-7; the table calls TRBD1, which could not be checked here. TRBV21-1 is an annotated pseudogene. The CDR3 is 13 amino acids. In nucleotides, the CDR3 is TGTGCCAGCACCCCCTCCAGGGGGCTGGAGCAGTACTTC. Protein sequence: CASTPSRGLEQYF.

J is TRBJ1-4 and V is TRBV12-3 or TRBV12-4; no clear D gene. V lost 7 bases, J lost 5 bases, and 8 bases lay in between. CDR3 length equals 12 residues. CDR3: CASTEINEKLFF. The DNA for the CDR3 is TGTGCCAGCACTGAGATAAATGAAAAACTGTTTTTT.

This clone has more than one count but fewer than ten. The V gene is TRBV3-1 (or the pseudogene TRBV3-2), the J gene TRBJ1-2; no reliable D call. The CDR3 sequence is 12 residues long. The germline V and J ends were trimmed by 1 base and 8 bases, with 8 bases remaining between them. Germline V gene sequence: CDR1 LGHDT, CDR2 YNNKEL (reference sequence). The CDR3 spells CASSQGGRGYTF. For the CDR3, the DNA is TGTGCCAGCAGCCAAGGAGGTCGGGGCTACACCTTC.

V gene TRBV6-1 combines with J gene TRBJ2-3; 9 bases match TRBD1. There are 16 residues in the CDR3. Germline assignment: CDR1 MNHNS and CDR2 SASEGT. J was trimmed by 4 bases and V by 3 bases; bases with no gene match: 8. CDR3 amino acids: CASSEGTGRGADTQYF. The CDR3 bases are TGTGCCAGCAGTGAGGGGACAGGGAGGGGAGCAGATACGCAGTATTTT.

Notes on this clone: Germline and junction disagree at one end, which may indicate a read error. The CDR3 DNA follows: TGTGCCAGCAGCCCAACTCTAGGGGGCGTTCGTACCCCCTTCTTC. It codes for CASSPTLGGVRTPFF. The chain uses TRBV27 and TRBJ1-2, with 7 bases aligning to TRBD1. The CDR3 sequence is 15 residues long. Germline V gene data show CDR1 as MNHEY and CDR2 as SMNVEV (reference sequence).

V and J are TRBV6-6 and TRBJ2-3, with TRBD2 matching over 8 bases. This CDR3 spans 15 amino acids. The V segment lost 7 bases and the J segment 0 bases; nucleotides outside the gene matches: 6. The germline V gene encodes CDR1 MNHNY and CDR2 SVGAGI (reference sequence). The CDR3 sequence is CASKLSGGSTDTQYF. In DNA form, the CDR3 reads TGTGCCAGCAAACTAAGCGGGGGAAGCACAGATACGCAGTATTTT.

V gene TRBV6-5 combines with J gene TRBJ1-5, with a possible D match to TRBD1 (6 bases). Germline V CDR1 and CDR2: MNHEY, SVGAGI. Trimming pared 6 bases from V and 6 bases from J, leaving 18 bases between. The CDR3 extends over 15 amino acids. This CDR3 reads CASSAGAPQGQPQHF. DNA of the CDR3: TGTGCCAGCAGCGCGGGGGCTCCCCAGGGTCAGCCCCAGCATTTT.

The J gene is TRBJ2-3, the V gene TRBV18; TRBD2 agrees at 10 bases. This CDR3 is 17 amino acids long. Per germline, CDR1 KGHSH and CDR2 LQKENI. The V segment lost 0 bases and the J segment 1 base; nucleotides outside the gene matches: 4. The DNA of the CDR3 is TGTGCCAGCTCACCACCGGGGCTAGCGGGGGGCACAGATACGCAGTATTTT. This codes for CASSPPGLAGGTDTQYF.

The V call is TRBV7-2, the J call TRBJ1-5; 8 bases line up with TRBD1. The ends lost 4 bases at V and 3 bases at J; junction bases unmatched: 5. Germline V gives CDR1 SGHTA, CDR2 FQGNSA. CDR3 length: 15 amino acids. CDR3 loop: CASSSGDRFNQPQHF. CDR3 sequence (DNA): TGTGCCAGCAGCTCAGGGGACAGGTTCAATCAGCCCCAGCATTTT.

The chain uses TRBV11-3 and TRBJ1-2, with 10 bases fitting TRBD1. The CDR3 has 16 residues. Germline values: CDR1 SGHNT, CDR2 YENEEA. V lost 5 bases and J lost 7; bases outside the gene matches: 13. CDR3 DNA sequence: TGTGCCAGCAGCAGGACAGGGGGAAGCGGAGAGTTTGGCTACACCTTC. This encodes CASSRTGGSGEFGYTF.

The chain is built from TRBV15 and TRBJ2-3, with TRBD2 identical over 13 bases. The germline gives CDR1 LNHNV, CDR2 YYDKDF (reference sequence). The CDR3 sequence is 16 residues long. V dropped 5 bases and J dropped 4; count of bases not matched to a gene: 6. CDR3 residues: CATSFFGLAGADTQYF. The CDR3 nucleotides are TGTGCCACCAGCTTCTTTGGACTAGCGGGGGCAGATACGCAGTATTTT.

This chain links TRBV3-1 (or the pseudogene TRBV3-2) with TRBJ1-2; D is unresolved. The CDR3 loop spans 18 amino acids. Looked up from germline, CDR1 is LGHDT and CDR2 is YNNKEL (reference sequence). Trimming removed 0 bases at V and 5 bases at J, with 22 bases between. CDR3 coding DNA: TGTGCCAGCAGCCAAGACGCAGGTCGTGGTGCAGGCGCATATGGCTACACCTTC. Protein product: CASSQDAGRGAGAYGYTF.

The genes are TRBV3-1 (or the pseudogene TRBV3-2) and TRBJ1-2, with a possible D match to TRBD1 (5 bases). Germline V gene lookup returns CDR1 LGHDT and CDR2 YNNKEL (reference sequence). V was shortened by 3 bases and J by 4 bases, with 9 bases between the two germline ends. The CDR3 runs to 13 residues. The CDR3: CASSHGGGYGYTF. For the CDR3, the DNA is TGTGCCAGCAGCCACGGGGGAGGCTATGGCTACACCTTC.

The chain employs TRBV13 and TRBJ1-2; D possibly corresponds to TRBD1 (6 bases). CDR1 and CDR2 (germline): PRHDT, FYEKMQ (reference sequence). The CDR3 covers 16 residues. V was trimmed by 4 bases and J by 0 bases, leaving 15 bases between them. The CDR3 sequence is CASSSTGTPTNYGYTF. The DNA of the CDR3 is TGTGCCAGCAGCTCAACCGGGACACCGACTAACTATGGCTACACCTTC.

The chain recombines TRBV19 with TRBJ2-7, with a weak D call TRBD2 (6 bases). The V gene's germline CDR1 is LNHDA and CDR2 SQIVND (reference sequence). V shed 5 bases and J shed 0 bases, with 14 bases lying between them. The CDR3 sequence is 15 residues long. The CDR3 is CASSPQEGISYEQYF. The CDR3, as DNA: TGTGCCAGTAGTCCTCAGGAGGGTATCTCCTACGAGCAGTACTTC.

This chain links TRBV2 with TRBJ1-2, with 7 positions matching TRBD1. Germline CDR1 is SNHLY and CDR2 is FYNNEI. V was clipped by 5 bases and J by 4 bases; unmatched bases: 10. The CDR3 runs 15 residues. CDR3 bases: TGTGCCAGCAGTCTGCCGCAGGGACAGATCTATGGCTACACCTTC. It encodes CASSLPQGQIYGYTF.

This clone was seen a single time. V and J are TRBV15 and TRBJ2-1; maybe TRBD2 (7 bases). Germline V lookup: CDR1 LNHNV, CDR2 YYDKDF (reference sequence). Trimming left V 0 bases short and J 1 base short, with 10 bases between. The CDR3 is made up of 16 amino acids. The CDR3 spells CATSRDRGGSYNEQFF. The CDR3 DNA sequence: TGTGCCACCAGCAGAGATAGGGGGGGATCCTACAATGAGCAGTTCTTC.

The chain joins TRBV7-2 to TRBJ1-1; D remains ambiguous. The V and J ends lost 4 bases and 0 bases respectively, with 9 bases between them. The CDR3 is made up of 14 amino acids. Germline V lookup: CDR1 SGHTA, CDR2 FQGNSA. For the CDR3, the DNA is TGTGCCAGCAGCTCTTCTAGCCTGAACACTGAAGCTTTCTTT. It yields the protein CASSSSSLNTEAFF.